The 21 T cell receptor beta chains below come from one sample, sequenced in a study of pediatric ulcerative colitis. The rectum was sampled with one to two pinch biopsies at colonoscopy. Profiling relied on immunoSEQ multiplex PCR, and the TCRdb table lists in-frame clones only, not all of them. Counted here are approximately 40,000 clones, roughly 71% occurring once; the ten biggest clones make up around 9.1%. Sequencing was carried out using gut tissue. Every receptor here comes from a boy aged 5-17 years with severe ulcerative colitis.

V is TRBV30 and J is TRBJ2-1; D is uncertain. V lost 3 bases to trimming and J lost 4 bases, with 10 bases between them. This CDR3 has 13 amino acids. Germline V CDR1 and CDR2: GTSNPN, SVGIG (reference sequence). The CDR3 DNA is TGTGCCTGGAGGACGGACGATTACAATGAGCAGTTCTTC. It codes for CAWRTDDYNEQFF.

The chain couples TRBV7-9 to TRBJ2-7, with 7 bases that match TRBD1. V shed 6 bases, J shed 2 bases, and the junction held 7 bases outside the gene matches. CDR1 SEHNR and CDR2 FQNEAQ come from the germline V gene (reference sequence). The CDR3 sequence is 14 residues long. Here the CDR3 reads CASREWTGTYEQYF. CDR3 in DNA: TGTGCCAGCAGGGAGTGGACAGGAACCTACGAGCAGTACTTC.

V and J are TRBV2 and TRBJ2-1; D perhaps matches TRBD2 (6 bases). Trimming removed 2 bases at V and 8 bases at J, with 10 bases between. The CDR3 runs to 13 residues. Germline-derived CDR1 and CDR2 are SNHLY and FYNNEI. The CDR3 spells CASSELRGDEQFF. CDR3 in DNA: TGTGCCAGCAGTGAATTGCGGGGTGATGAGCAGTTCTTC.

V is TRBV5-5 and J is TRBJ1-2; D gene unclear. Germline V gene data show CDR1 as SGHKS and CDR2 as YYEKEE (reference sequence). This CDR3 contains 14 residues. Between the trimmed V and J ends, which lost 0 bases and 0 bases, there was a span of 6 bases. The CDR3 nucleotides read TGTGCCAGCAGCTTGGAACCGGCTAACTATGGCTACACCTTC. Translated: CASSLEPANYGYTF.

The V call is TRBV2, the J call TRBJ1-2; no clear D. Between the trimmed V and J ends, which lost 3 bases and 4 bases, there was a span of 15 bases. The CDR3 sequence is 15 residues long. From germline, CDR1 is SNHLY and CDR2 FYNNEI. CDR3 sequence: CASSDAIGRAYGYTF. CDR3 in DNA: TGTGCCAGCAGTGACGCGATAGGGCGGGCCTATGGCTACACCTTC.

The chain has TRBV6-5 and TRBJ1-1; D perhaps matches TRBD1 (6 bases). The ends were cut back, 7 bases at V and 1 base at J, with 13 bases in the middle. This CDR3 is 14 amino acids long. Germline V gene lookup returns CDR1 MNHEY and CDR2 SVGAGI. For the CDR3, the DNA is TGTGCCAGCACCGGGGACACGGCGAACACTGAAGCTTTCTTT. Protein: CASTGDTANTEAFF.

To note about this clone: The junction departs from germline at one end; a sequencing error may be responsible. V is TRBV7-7 and J is TRBJ2-7; D may be TRBD1 (6 bases). From germline, CDR1 is SSHAT and CDR2 FNYEAQ (reference sequence). The CDR3 runs 18 residues. The CDR3 DNA reads TGTGCTAGCAGCCTAAGGACAGCTGCTTGCTCGTCCTCCTACGAGCAGTACTTC. Its translation is CASSLRTAACSSSYEQYF.

The genes are TRBV10-3 and TRBJ1-3, with D unresolved. The CDR3 has 12 residues. CDR1 ENHRY and CDR2 SYGVKD come from the germline V gene. V was trimmed by 7 bases and J by 3 bases, leaving 7 bases between them. The CDR3 is CAITGFGNTIYF. In nucleotides, the CDR3 is TGTGCCATCACGGGTTTTGGAAACACCATATATTTT.

J is TRBJ2-7 and V is TRBV5-8; unclear D gene. With 3 bases removed from V and 6 bases from J, the gap between germline ends came to 4 bases. CDR3 length: 10 residues. The germline gives CDR1 SGHTS, CDR2 YDEGEE. This CDR3 is CASSYAEQYF. The CDR3 nucleotides read TGTGCCAGCAGCTACGCCGAGCAGTACTTC.

This clone was counted between two and nine times. This rearrangement joins TRBV9 to TRBJ2-1, with 12 nucleotides matching TRBD2. The J segment lost 7 bases and the V segment lost 4 bases, leaving 6 bases of the junction unmatched. Germline V gives CDR1 SGDLS, CDR2 YYNGEE. This CDR3 has 15 amino acids. CDR3 residues: CASSKLAGGENEQFF. The CDR3 nucleotides read TGTGCCAGCAGCAAACTAGCGGGGGGTGAGAATGAGCAGTTCTTC.

V is TRBV27 and J is TRBJ2-5, with D possibly TRBD2 on 5 matching bases. Germline CDR1 is MNHEY and CDR2 is SMNVEV (reference sequence). This CDR3 contains 16 residues. V was shortened by 5 bases and J by 4 bases, with 20 bases between the two germline ends. In DNA form, the CDR3 reads TGTGCCAGCAGTCCAGAGGGAATCCGCGCGTCAGAGACCCAGTACTTC. Protein: CASSPEGIRASETQYF.

This sequence joins TRBV30 and TRBJ1-4; D is perhaps TRBD1 (5 bases). V was trimmed by 0 bases and J by 5 bases, leaving 10 bases between them. The CDR3 sequence is 14 residues long. The germline CDR1 and CDR2 sequences are GTSNPN and SVGIG (reference sequence). CDR3 sequence reads: CAWSVSGANEKLFF. The CDR3 DNA reads as TGTGCCTGGAGTGTCTCTGGGGCAAATGAAAAACTGTTTTTT.

By its share, this clone is medium-sized. The V gene is TRBV5-5, the J gene TRBJ1-1; D might be TRBD1 (5 bases). The CDR3 is 12 amino acids. Trimming removed 4 bases at V and 8 bases at J, with 12 bases between. CDR1 is SGHKS, CDR2 YYEKEE, per germline (reference sequence). The CDR3 reads CASSQTTGEAFF. CDR3 sequence (DNA): TGTGCCAGCAGCCAGACCACAGGAGAAGCTTTCTTT.

The chain uses TRBV13 and TRBJ2-7; a weak D match, TRBD2 (7 bases). V gave up 5 bases and J gave up 5 bases, with 25 bases separating them. The CDR3 runs to 17 residues. CDR1 is PRHDT, CDR2 FYEKMQ, per germline (reference sequence). CDR3 protein: CASSRRLSGGARDEQYF. In DNA form, the CDR3 reads TGTGCCAGCAGCCGACGCCTTAGTGGGGGGGCCCGCGACGAGCAGTACTTC. The variable domain in full, completed from reference TRBV13 and TRBJ2-7, reads AAGVIQSPRHLIKEKRETATLKCYPIPRHDTVYWYQQGPGQDPQFLISFYEKMQSDKGSIPDRFSAQQFSDYHSELNMSSLELGDSALYFCASSRRLSGGARDEQYFGPGTRLTVT.

This clone was seen a few times. The V call is TRBV7-3, the J call TRBJ1-1; D is unresolved. Trimming removed 1 base from V and 0 bases from J, with 3 bases in between. CDR3 length: 13 amino acids. Germline V gene lookup returns CDR1 SGHTA and CDR2 FQGTGA. This CDR3 reads CASSLNVNTEAFF. CDR3 coding DNA: TGTGCCAGCAGCTTAAACGTGAACACTGAAGCTTTCTTT.

For the CDR3, the DNA is TGTGCCAGCAGTTTAAACAGGGGTCCGAACACTGAAGCTTTCTTT. The encoded protein is CASSLNRGPNTEAFF. This rearrangement joins TRBV6-5 to TRBJ1-1; TRBD1 matches 7 bases. Germline-derived CDR1 and CDR2 are MNHEY and SVGAGI. Trimming took 4 bases from V and 1 from J; bases not matched to a gene: 6. CDR3 length equals 15 residues.

The V and J genes are TRBV5-1 and TRBJ2-3, with TRBD1 matching 11 bases. Germline lookup yields CDR1 SGHRS and CDR2 YFSETQ. V dropped 3 bases and J dropped 7; count of bases not matched to a gene: 10. The CDR3 is 16 residues long. DNA for the CDR3: TGCGCCAGCAGCTCTACGTCCCGGGACAGGGGGTATACGCAGTATTTT. This translates into CASSSTSRDRGYTQYF.

This clone has just a few counts. CDR3: CASSDRGAGAMKPQHF. CDR3 in DNA: TGTGCCAGCAGTGACAGAGGGGCTGGGGCGATGAAGCCCCAGCATTTT. The chain recombines TRBV6-1 with TRBJ1-5, with TRBD1 as a possible D gene (5 bases). The germline V and J ends were trimmed by 3 bases and 8 bases, with 20 bases remaining between them. The CDR3 extends over 16 amino acids. CDR1 and CDR2 (germline): MNHNS, SASEGT.

This chain joins TRBV19 and TRBJ1-2; D not certain. The germline V gene encodes CDR1 LNHDA and CDR2 SQIVND (reference sequence). V was trimmed by 6 bases and J by 4 bases, leaving 15 bases between them. The CDR3 is 14 amino acids. CDR3 residues: CASSLVVAGYGYTF. The CDR3 bases are TGTGCCAGTAGCTTGGTGGTGGCGGGCTATGGCTACACCTTC.

The chain carries TRBV13 and TRBJ1-5; tentative D call: TRBD1 (5 bases). The CDR3 has 13 residues. The V gene's germline CDR1 is PRHDT and CDR2 FYEKMQ (reference sequence). V dropped 0 bases and J dropped 5 bases, with 5 bases sitting between them. CDR3 DNA sequence: TGTGCCAGCAGCTTAGGGGGGGATCAGCCCCAGCATTTT. It yields the protein CASSLGGDQPQHF.

The rearrangement links TRBV7-2 to TRBJ1-2; TRBD1 might be the D (5 bases). The CDR3 spans 13 residues. Between the trimmed V and J ends, which lost 2 bases and 3 bases, there was a span of 7 bases. Germline V gene sequence: CDR1 SGHTA, CDR2 FQGNSA. CDR3: CASSLTRDYGYTF. The CDR3 DNA sequence: TGTGCCAGCAGCTTAACCAGGGACTATGGCTACACCTTC. The whole variable domain, remainder taken from reference TRBV7-2 and TRBJ1-2, is GAGVSQSPSNKVTEKGKDVELRCDPISGHTALYWYRQSLGQGLEFLIYFQGNSAPDKSGLPSDRFSAERTGGSVSTLTIQRTQQEDSAVYLCASSLTRDYGYTFGSGTRLTVV.